The following is a T cell receptor beta chain sequence with its context. The CDR3 totals 14 residues. Germline CDR1 reads MNHEY; CDR2 reads SVGAGI. V shed 7 bases and J shed 2 bases, with 9 bases lying between them. This specimen comes from a study of blood T cell repertoires in COVID-19. Overall study context: T cells, B-cell-depleted T cells, or PBMCs provided the cDNA or gDNA that served as material.

As processed by the authors: Amplifying reference gene primers gave estimates of nucleated cell counts. The method was immunoSEQ multiplex PCR; TCRdb's version includes in-frame clones alone and lacks a portion of them. The V and J calls and the clone size are those of that table, but D and trimming were determined from the DNA. The sample gives approximately 260,000 clones, around nine tenths of which show up once; 2% to 2.5% is in the top ten. The TCR was taken from a woman aged 40 to 55 who had recovered from COVID-19. This chain uses TRBV6-5 with TRBJ2-6; tentatively, D is TRBD2 (5 bases). Specimen: peripheral blood. The CDR3 coding sequence is TGTGCCAGCACTCCGGGGACTGGGGCCAACGTCCTGACTTTC. It is translated as CASTPGTGANVLTF.